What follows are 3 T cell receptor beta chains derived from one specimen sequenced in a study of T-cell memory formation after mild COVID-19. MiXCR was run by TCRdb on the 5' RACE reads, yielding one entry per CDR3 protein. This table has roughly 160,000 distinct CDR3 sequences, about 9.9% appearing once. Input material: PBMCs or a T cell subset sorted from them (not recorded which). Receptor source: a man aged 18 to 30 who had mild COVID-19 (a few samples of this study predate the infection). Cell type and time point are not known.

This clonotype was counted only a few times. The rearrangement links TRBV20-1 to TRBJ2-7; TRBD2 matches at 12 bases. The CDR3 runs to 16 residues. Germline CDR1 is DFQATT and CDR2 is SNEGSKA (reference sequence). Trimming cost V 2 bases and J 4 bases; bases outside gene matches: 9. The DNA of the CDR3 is TGCAGTGCTAGATCTCGGACTAGCGGGGCGGTGTACGAGCAGTACTTC. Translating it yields CSARSRTSGAVYEQYF.

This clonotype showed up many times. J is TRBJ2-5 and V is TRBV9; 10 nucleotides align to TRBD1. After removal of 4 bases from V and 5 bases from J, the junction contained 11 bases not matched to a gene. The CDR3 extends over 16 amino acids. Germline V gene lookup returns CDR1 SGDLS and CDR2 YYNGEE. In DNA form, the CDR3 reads TGTGCCAGCAGCTCTTCCCCGACAGGGGGCGAGGAGACCCAGTACTTC. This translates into CASSSSPTGGEETQYF.

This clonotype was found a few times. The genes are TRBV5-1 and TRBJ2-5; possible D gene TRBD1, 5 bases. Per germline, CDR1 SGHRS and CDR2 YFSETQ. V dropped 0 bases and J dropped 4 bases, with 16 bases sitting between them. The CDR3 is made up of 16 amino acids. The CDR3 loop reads CASSLEGFYTRETQYF. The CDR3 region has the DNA TGCGCCAGCAGCTTGGAGGGGTTCTATACCCGAGAGACCCAGTACTTC.